The 21 T cell receptor beta chains presented below share a single source sample, sequenced in a study of vaccination effects on CD4 cells after COVID-19. CD4+ T cells specific for antigen were expanded with viral peptide pools by the ViraFEST assay before sequencing. Culture proceeded for approximately 10 days, and CD4+ T cells were then isolated. Participants were given two doses of BNT162b2 or mRNA-1273 vaccine. Some clones are missing from TCRdb's copy, which holds only in-frame ones; the method was immunoSEQ multiplex PCR. The sample lists about 72,000 clones; about 80% were seen once. Their cognate antigens are unknown. The source was CD4+ T cells from PBMCs cultured with HCoV-229E spike peptides, collected after COVID-19 vaccination. These receptors were collected from a human donor who received a COVID-19 vaccine.

This chain connects TRBV12-1 to TRBJ2-2; the table's D call of TRBD1 was not tested on the DNA. TRBV12-1 is deemed a pseudogene. The CDR3 spans 19 residues. The CDR3 here is CASSFELRRTGEGTGELFF. The CDR3 DNA reads as TGTGCCAGCAGCTTTGAGTTGCGCCGTACAGGGGAAGGGACCGGGGAGCTGTTTTTT.

The chain links TRBV19 to TRBJ1-5; no firm D call. The V gene's germline CDR1 is LNHDA and CDR2 SQIVND (reference sequence). V lost 3 bases, J lost 2 bases, and 14 bases lay in between. The CDR3 runs to 16 residues. DNA of the CDR3: TGTGCCAGTAGTATTGGTACAGTCGGTCGCAATCAGCCCCAGCATTTT. This sequence encodes CASSIGTVGRNQPQHF.

On this clone: Germline and junction disagree at one end, which may indicate a read error. This chain connects TRBV2 to TRBJ2-5; no clear D gene. The germline gives CDR1 SNHLY, CDR2 FYNNEI. The CDR3 runs 15 residues. The CDR3 spells CASREGPLKQETQYF. In DNA form, the CDR3 reads TGTGCCAGCAGGGAAGGCCCACTAAAACAAGAGACCCAGTACTTC.

V is TRBV18 and J is TRBJ2-3, with 9 bases identical to TRBD1. V gave up 4 bases and J gave up 4 bases; unmatched junction bases: 6. Germline loops: CDR1 KGHSH, CDR2 LQKENI. The CDR3 runs to 15 residues. DNA of the CDR3: TGTGCCAGCTCACTAAGGACAGGGGTAGCAGATACGCAGTATTTT. It codes for CASSLRTGVADTQYF.

The rearrangement links TRBV18 to TRBJ2-2, with D possibly matching TRBD1 (6 bases). CDR3 size: 14 residues. Trimming took 5 bases from V and 5 from J, leaving 12 bases between them. Germline V CDR1 and CDR2: KGHSH, LQKENI. The CDR3 DNA reads TGTGCCAGCTCAGGACAGCGCGATACCGGGGAGCTGTTTTTT. Encoded protein: CASSGQRDTGELFF.

About this clone: Germline is not matched at one junction end, which may reflect a read error. This chain joins TRBV29-1 and TRBJ1-4; TRBD1 matches at 8 bases. Germline CDR1 and CDR2: SQVTM and ANQGSEA. CDR3 length equals 13 residues. The CDR3 coding sequence is TGCTGCGTCCGGGGACAGGCTAATGAAAAACTGTTTTTT. This codes for CCVRGQANEKLFF.

The V call is TRBV11-3, the J call TRBJ1-3, with 7 bases fitting TRBD1. This CDR3 comprises 16 residues. With 6 bases clipped from V and 0 bases from J, the junction kept 8 bases outside the gene matches. The germline CDR1 and CDR2 sequences are SGHNT and YENEEA. The CDR3 is CASRRGQAISGNTIYF. CDR3 DNA: TGTGCCAGCAGACGTGGACAGGCGATCTCTGGAAACACCATATATTTT.

The CDR3 DNA reads TGTGCCTGGAGTGTACTGGGGGGAAGCGGCTACACCTTC. This encodes CAWSVLGGSGYTF. V and J are TRBV30 and TRBJ1-2; weak D call: TRBD1 (5 bases). Germline V lookup: CDR1 GTSNPN, CDR2 SVGIG (reference sequence). The CDR3 covers 13 residues. Trimming stripped 0 bases from V and 8 bases from J, with 13 bases between.

This rearrangement joins TRBV10-1 to TRBJ2-3; the D is unclear. Germline loops: CDR1 WNHNN, CDR2 SYGVQD (reference sequence). CDR3 length: 15 amino acids. V was trimmed by 0 bases and J by 2 bases, leaving 9 bases between them. The CDR3: CASSESSAYTDTQYF. The DNA of the CDR3 is TGCGCCAGCAGTGAGTCGTCAGCCTACACAGATACGCAGTATTTT.

The chain employs TRBV4-1 and TRBJ2-5; possibly TRBD1 for D (7 bases). CDR3 length: 16 amino acids. Trimming removed 2 bases at V and 5 bases at J, with 18 bases between. The germline CDR1 and CDR2 sequences are MGHRA and YSYEKL. The CDR3 protein is CASSQRGTETWETQYF. The CDR3 DNA is TGCGCCAGCAGCCAACGGGGGACAGAAACCTGGGAGACCCAGTACTTC.

The genes are TRBV6-2 or TRBV6-3 and TRBJ2-1; TRBD2 matches 10 bases. Germline V gene lookup returns CDR1 MNHEY and CDR2 SVGEGT. V was pared by 4 bases and J by 7 bases, with 10 bases of the junction left unmatched. The CDR3 has 16 residues. The CDR3 spells CASSSQAGGRKNEQFF. The CDR3 coding sequence is TGTGCCAGCAGTTCCCAAGCGGGGGGGCGTAAAAATGAGCAGTTCTTC.

The V gene is TRBV7-2, the J gene TRBJ2-6; D ambiguous. The V gene lost 4 bases and the J gene lost 0 bases, with 13 bases spanning the gap. CDR1 and CDR2 (germline): SGHTA, FQGNSA. The CDR3 runs 17 residues. CDR3 nucleotide sequence: TGTGCCAGCAGCTCTATAGGGCTTAACTCTGGGGCCAACGTCCTGACTTTC. It encodes CASSSIGLNSGANVLTF.

The rearrangement links TRBV7-7 to TRBJ2-5, with 7 bases that match TRBD2. With 3 bases clipped from V and 4 bases from J, the junction kept 5 bases outside the gene matches. The germline V gene has CDR1 SSHAT and CDR2 FNYEAQ (reference sequence). The CDR3 is 14 amino acids. The CDR3 region has the DNA TGTGCCAGCAGCTTGTCGGGAGGACCAGAGACCCAGTACTTC. Amino acids: CASSLSGGPETQYF.

The gene calls are TRBV11-3 and TRBJ2-7, with 9 bases lining up with TRBD1. CDR1 and CDR2 from the germline V gene are SGHNT and YENEEA. This CDR3 comprises 20 residues. V trimming: 0 bases; J trimming: 5 bases; junction bases outside the gene matches: 20. In nucleotides, the CDR3 is TGTGCCAGCAGCTTAGATCAGGAAGGAACCCGGGACAGGGTTATCAACGAGCAGTACGTC. It codes for CASSLDQEGTRDRVINEQYV.

This clone has only one observation. The chain employs TRBV7-2 and TRBJ2-3; the D gene could be TRBD1 or TRBD2 (5 bases each). The germline CDR1 and CDR2 sequences are SGHTA and FQGNSA. Trimming left V 4 bases short and J 6 bases short, with 5 bases between. This CDR3 is built from 11 residues. The CDR3 DNA sequence: TGTGCCAGCAGCTGGGGGGATACGCAGTATTTT. Residues: CASSWGDTQYF.

This chain connects TRBV5-1 to TRBJ2-5, with D unclear. The ends were cut back, 0 bases at V and 0 bases at J, with 9 bases in the middle. Germline-derived CDR1 and CDR2 are SGHRS and YFSETQ. The CDR3 covers 15 residues. CDR3 sequence (DNA): TGCGCCAGCAGCTTGGGAGGCGAGAACCAAGAGACCCAGTACTTC. Translation gives CASSLGGENQETQYF.

The chain recombines TRBV18 with TRBJ2-7; TRBD1 is a possible D gene (5 bases). The CDR3 is made up of 15 amino acids. The V end lost 2 bases, the J end lost 6 bases, and 17 bases lay between the germline ends. Germline-derived CDR1 and CDR2 are KGHSH and LQKENI. Here the CDR3 DNA reads TGTGCCAGCTCACCATACCAGGGTAAATCGAGCGAGCAGTACGTC. The encoded protein is CASSPYQGKSSEQYV.

The rearrangement uses TRBV11-1 and TRBJ1-1; TRBD1 matches 11 bases. V lost 6 bases and J lost 1; bases outside the gene matches: 7. Germline CDR1 and CDR2: SGHAT and FQDESV (reference sequence). This CDR3 spans 16 amino acids. As DNA, the CDR3 is TGTGCCAGCAGACCCGGACAGGGGGCGTCGAACACTGAAGCTTTCTTT. It yields the protein CASRPGQGASNTEAFF. The entire variable domain, with the rest obtained from reference TRBV11-1 and TRBJ1-1, is as follows: EAEVAQSPRYKITEKSQAVAFWCDPISGHATLYWYRQILGQGPELLVQFQDESVVDDSQLPKDRFSAERLKGVDSTLKIQPAELGDSAMYLCASRPGQGASNTEAFFGQGTRLTVV.

The chain carries TRBV9 and TRBJ1-2; no reliable D call. Germline lookup yields CDR1 SGDLS and CDR2 YYNGEE. V was pared by 2 bases and J by 7 bases, with 9 bases between. The CDR3 spans 12 residues. The CDR3 DNA reads TGTGCCAGCAGCGTGTTAGCAAGTGGCTACACCTTC. It translates to CASSVLASGYTF. Full variable domain (remainder filled in from reference TRBV9 and TRBJ1-2): DSGVTQTPKHLITATGQRVTLRCSPRSGDLSVYWYQQSLDQGLQFLIQYYNGEERAKGNILERFSAQQFPDLHSELNLSSLELGDSALYFCASSVLASGYTFGSGTRLTVV.

J is TRBJ1-4 and V is TRBV6-5, with D unresolved. Germline CDR1 reads MNHEY; CDR2 reads SVGAGI. The V and J ends lost 2 bases and 6 bases respectively, with 7 bases between them. The CDR3 runs to 13 residues. CDR3: CASSYSNDEKLFF. The CDR3 bases are TGTGCCAGCAGTTACAGCAATGATGAAAAACTGTTTTTT.

The chain carries TRBV5-1 and TRBJ2-2; no clear D gene. V lost 1 base and J lost 1, with 11 bases in between. The CDR3 consists of 16 residues. Germline V gene sequence: CDR1 SGHRS, CDR2 YFSETQ. The CDR3 nucleotides read TGCGCCAGCAGCTTGTTGTCAGGCGAGAACACCGGGGAGCTGTTTTTT. This gives the protein CASSLLSGENTGELFF.